This T cell receptor (beta chain) emerged from a study of TIL therapy for anti-PD-1-resistant metastatic lung cancer. General study points: Many TIL product clones were absent from baseline tumor, suggesting clonal contraction. Patients were highly selected, enriched for treatment-naive, never-smoker and oncogene-addicted cases.

The time point here: pre-treatment sample, taken before nivolumab and TIL therapy. The tumor samples were excised metastases, mostly pleural nodules or supraclavicular lymph nodes. This clone was seen a handful of times. Its antigen is unidentified. The CDR3 runs to 12 residues. Germline loops: CDR1 MNHNS, CDR2 SASEGT. Trimming took 8 bases from V and 8 from J, leaving 15 bases between them. This was the immunoSEQ v3 assay. Survey-level samples got 2 million to 2.5 million read pairs; deep-level samples got about 5-6.5 million. The protocol was immunoSEQ multiplex PCR, while the TCRdb copy is restricted to in-frame clones and leaves out a portion. The sample consists of several thousand clones, less than 85% of them appearing once.

The chain is built from TRBV6-1 and TRBJ1-2, with TRBD1 as a possible D gene (5 bases). This material consisted of tumor tissue, taken at baseline. This sequence was found in a person between 30 and 80 years old with non-small cell lung cancer. CDR3 DNA sequence: TGTGCCAGCCACCAACCAGGGTTCGGCTACACCTTC. Encoded protein: CASHQPGFGYTF.